The 27 T cell receptor beta chains given below trace back to one sample, sequenced in a study of blood T cell repertoires in COVID-19. Assay: immunoSEQ multiplex PCR; the TCRdb copy retains only in-frame clones and omits some. Altogether around 200,000 clones are present, about 85% being singletons, with the ten largest covering under 20%. Sequencing was performed on PBMCs or T cells enriched from blood (not recorded which). The receptor source for this set is a man in his forties or fifties who had recovered from COVID-19.

The CDR3 loop is CASSQEVRGNTEAFF. The CDR3 bases are TGTGCCAGCAGCCAAGAGGTCAGGGGGAACACTGAAGCTTTCTTT. This chain links TRBV3-1 (or the pseudogene TRBV3-2) with TRBJ1-1, with D possibly matching TRBD1 (6 bases). V was pared by 0 bases and J by 1 base, with 9 bases between. There are 15 residues in the CDR3. The germline gives CDR1 LGHDT, CDR2 YNNKEL (reference sequence).

The genes are TRBV9 and TRBJ2-3; possibly TRBD2 for D (8 bases). The germline V gene has CDR1 SGDLS and CDR2 YYNGEE. With 0 bases removed from V and 0 bases from J, the gap between germline ends came to 26 bases. CDR3 length: 21 amino acids. This CDR3 reads CASSVAEQTGLLAESTDTQYF. The CDR3 DNA is TGTGCCAGCAGCGTAGCCGAACAGACAGGGCTACTAGCGGAAAGCACAGATACGCAGTATTTT.

The chain has TRBV27 and TRBJ2-7; no clear D. Germline-derived CDR1 and CDR2 are MNHEY and SMNVEV (reference sequence). V shed 3 bases and J shed 2 bases, with 8 bases lying between them. The CDR3 runs 13 residues. The CDR3 nucleotides read TGTGCCAGCAGTTTTCCAGGAACCTACGAGCAGTACTTC. Its translation: CASSFPGTYEQYF.

J is TRBJ1-2 and V is TRBV5-6; D is unresolved. V lost 2 bases, J lost 8 bases, and 13 bases lay in between. Germline V lookup: CDR1 SGHDT, CDR2 YYEEEE. The CDR3 loop spans 13 amino acids. The CDR3 loop reads CASSFADSLGYTF. The DNA for the CDR3 is TGTGCCAGCAGCTTTGCGGATTCCTTAGGCTACACCTTC.

The genes are TRBV7-2 and TRBJ2-3; 16 bases agree with TRBD2. V lost 0 bases to trimming and J lost 2 bases; unmatched junction nucleotides: 5. This CDR3 is built from 19 residues. Per germline, CDR1 SGHTA and CDR2 FQGNSA. The CDR3 DNA is TGTGCCAGCAGCTTAGCAAGGGGACTAGCGGGAGGGTCCACAGATACGCAGTATTTT. Its translation is CASSLARGLAGGSTDTQYF.

This clone has just a few counts. V usage is TRBV2 and J usage is TRBJ1-4, with TRBD1 as a possible D gene (5 bases). Germline CDR1 is SNHLY and CDR2 is FYNNEI. The CDR3 sequence is 15 residues long. V was pared by 4 bases and J by 2 bases, with 11 bases between. Here the CDR3 reads CASSGGVVTNEKLFF. CDR3 bases: TGTGCCAGCAGTGGGGGGGTAGTGACTAATGAAAAACTGTTTTTT.

The V call is TRBV19, the J call TRBJ1-2; 7 nucleotides line up with TRBD1. Germline V CDR1 and CDR2: LNHDA, SQIVND (reference sequence). V was clipped by 4 bases and J by 0 bases; unmatched bases: 8. This CDR3 is 16 amino acids long. The CDR3 sequence: CASSSDGTESNYGYTF. In DNA, the CDR3 is TGTGCCAGTAGTAGCGACGGGACAGAGTCTAACTATGGCTACACCTTC. Drawing the rest from reference TRBV19 and TRBJ1-2, the complete variable domain is DGGITQSPKYLFRKEGQNVTLSCEQNLNHDAMYWYRQDPGQGLRLIYYSQIVNDFQKGDIAEGYSVSREKKESFPLTVTSAQKNPTAFYLCASSSDGTESNYGYTFGSGTRLTVV.

This chain joins TRBV13 and TRBJ2-5; D is undetermined. The CDR3 sequence is 14 residues long. V gave up 5 bases and J gave up 5 bases, with 15 bases separating them. Germline V gene data show CDR1 as PRHDT and CDR2 as FYEKMQ (reference sequence). CDR3 sequence (DNA): TGTGCCAGCAGCATTACCACTACTCCCGAGACCCAGTACTTC. It codes for CASSITTTPETQYF. Supplemented by reference TRBV13 and TRBJ2-5, the full variable domain reads AAGVIQSPRHLIKEKRETATLKCYPIPRHDTVYWYQQGPGQDPQFLISFYEKMQSDKGSIPDRFSAQQFSDYHSELNMSSLELGDSALYFCASSITTTPETQYFGPGTRLLVL.

This clone was seen once. V is TRBV28 and J is TRBJ1-2, with D uncertain. V lost 6 bases to trimming and J lost 7 bases, with 18 bases between them. The CDR3 is 14 amino acids. Germline CDR1 MDHEN, CDR2 SYDVKM. In DNA form, the CDR3 reads TGTGCCAGCAGCCGCCCCGGGAGGCACAGTGGCTACACCTTC. It translates to CASSRPGRHSGYTF.

The chain recombines TRBV14 with TRBJ2-4, with 7 nucleotides matching TRBD1. Germline CDR1 reads SGHDN; CDR2 reads FVKESK. The J segment lost 0 bases and the V segment lost 3 bases, leaving 8 bases of the junction unmatched. The CDR3 is made up of 17 amino acids. The CDR3 sequence: CASSQLTGPLAKNIQYF. CDR3 in DNA: TGTGCCAGCAGCCAGCTGACAGGGCCTCTAGCCAAAAACATTCAGTACTTC.

The chain carries TRBV5-4 and TRBJ2-6; 7 nucleotides match TRBD1. V trimming: 6 bases; J trimming: 2 bases; junction bases outside the gene matches: 11. From germline, CDR1 is SGHNT and CDR2 YYREEE (reference sequence). The length of the CDR3 is 17 residues. The CDR3 reads CASTPREGGAGANVLTF. DNA of the CDR3: TGTGCCAGCACCCCGAGGGAAGGGGGCGCTGGGGCCAACGTCCTGACTTTC.

Only one count was recorded for this clone. This rearrangement joins TRBV24-1 to TRBJ2-7, with 8 bases matching TRBD1. This CDR3 comprises 15 residues. The germline CDR1 and CDR2 sequences are KGHDR and SFDVKD. Trimming at V came to 4 bases and at J to 5 bases, leaving 9 bases not matched to a gene. Written as DNA, the CDR3 is TGTGCCACCAGTGACTCGAAGGACAGGGCCCACGAGCAGTACTTC. Translated, it gives CATSDSKDRAHEQYF.

This chain uses TRBV2 with TRBJ2-7; 7 nucleotides align to TRBD2. The J segment lost 7 bases and the V segment lost 7 bases, leaving 10 bases of the junction unmatched. The CDR3 has 13 residues. Germline CDR1 is SNHLY and CDR2 is FYNNEI. In DNA form, the CDR3 reads TGTGCCAGCACACAGCGGGACCCTCTGGAGCAGTACTTC. The encoded protein is CASTQRDPLEQYF.

This chain links TRBV4-1 with TRBJ2-3, with 7 bases fitting TRBD1. The CDR3 length is 16 residues. The V gene end was trimmed by 1 base and the J gene end by 0 bases; junction bases not matched to a gene: 4. Germline V gene sequence: CDR1 MGHRA, CDR2 YSYEKL. CDR3 DNA sequence: TGCGCCAGCAGCCAAGGGACAGGACCTAGCACAGATACGCAGTATTTT. Translating gives CASSQGTGPSTDTQYF.

The chain carries TRBV19 and TRBJ1-2; 8 nucleotides align to TRBD1. The CDR3 sequence is 17 residues long. Trimming cost V 7 bases and J 5 bases; bases outside gene matches: 18. Germline CDR1 reads LNHDA; CDR2 reads SQIVND (reference sequence). Written as DNA, the CDR3 is TGTGCCAGTACTGCTCGGGACAGGCCATCTAGGGGGTATGGCTACACCTTC. Residues: CASTARDRPSRGYGYTF.

The chain has TRBV2 and TRBJ2-3; the D is unclear. The CDR3 runs to 12 residues. Trimming removed 7 bases at V and 3 bases at J, with 8 bases between. CDR1 is SNHLY, CDR2 FYNNEI, per germline. Here the CDR3 DNA reads TGTGCCAGCAATAGAGATACAGATACGCAGTATTTT. Translating it yields CASNRDTDTQYF.

The chain joins TRBV5-6 to TRBJ1-1; D perhaps matches TRBD1 (5 bases). Trimming removed 2 bases from V and 5 bases from J, with 13 bases in between. CDR1 SGHDT and CDR2 YYEEEE come from the germline V gene. There are 14 residues in the CDR3. This CDR3 is CASSLSQGWTEAFF. For the CDR3, the DNA is TGTGCCAGCAGCTTATCTCAGGGCTGGACTGAAGCTTTCTTT. Combining the CDR3 with reference TRBV5-6 and TRBJ1-1 gives the whole variable domain DAGVTQSPTHLIKTRGQQVTLRCSPKSGHDTVSWYQQALGQGPQFIFQYYEEEERQRGNFPDRFSGHQFPNYSSELNVNALLLGDSALYLCASSLSQGWTEAFFGQGTRLTVV.

V gene TRBV5-6 combines with J gene TRBJ2-7, with no clear D. Germline CDR1 reads SGHDT; CDR2 reads YYEEEE. This CDR3 is built from 14 residues. The V end was cut by 1 base, the J end by 3 bases, with 11 bases between. In DNA, the CDR3 is TGTGCCAGCAGCTTGCGAGATTTATACTACGAGCAGTACTTC. Translation gives CASSLRDLYYEQYF.

This chain joins TRBV6-4 and TRBJ2-2; 8 bases align to TRBD2. V was pared by 4 bases and J by 1 base, with 8 bases of the junction left unmatched. Germline V gene sequence: CDR1 MRHNA, CDR2 SNTAGT. This CDR3 is built from 17 residues. The CDR3 protein is CASSGTSGDKNTGELFF. In DNA, the CDR3 is TGTGCCAGCAGTGGCACTAGCGGAGATAAGAACACCGGGGAGCTGTTTTTT.

The V call is TRBV6-5, the J call TRBJ2-1; 12 bases are a match to TRBD2. The CDR3 totals 15 residues. The V gene end was trimmed by 6 bases and the J gene end by 4 bases; junction bases not matched to a gene: 4. Germline values: CDR1 MNHEY, CDR2 SVGAGI. This CDR3 is CASRLAGGLYNEQFF. CDR3 sequence (DNA): TGTGCCAGCAGGCTAGCGGGAGGGCTTTACAATGAGCAGTTCTTC.

This clone has a single count. The CDR3 DNA is TGTGCCAGCAGCTTAGTCAGGGGGCGTTTGGGCAAAAACATTCAGTACTTC. Translation gives CASSLVRGRLGKNIQYF. V is TRBV7-8 and J is TRBJ2-4; 8 nucleotides align to TRBD1. Germline V gene sequence: CDR1 SGHVS, CDR2 FQNEAQ. The CDR3 is 17 amino acids. With V trimmed by 1 base and J by 3 bases, 8 bases remained unmatched.

V and J are TRBV12-3 or TRBV12-4 and TRBJ2-7; tentatively, D is TRBD1 (6 bases). There are 13 residues in the CDR3. Trimming took 6 bases from V and 5 from J, leaving 14 bases between them. CDR3 amino acids: CASSPGDTDEQYF. Here the CDR3 DNA reads TGTGCCAGCAGCCCTGGGGACACAGACGAGCAGTACTTC.

The sample holds a few counts of this clone. The chain employs TRBV6-2 or TRBV6-3 and TRBJ2-4, with TRBD2 identical over 7 bases. The CDR3 runs 16 residues. CDR1 MNHEY and CDR2 SVGEGT come from the germline V gene. J was trimmed by 1 base and V by 5 bases; bases with no gene match: 8. The CDR3 spells CASSPSGEGAKNIQYF. CDR3 DNA sequence: TGTGCCAGCAGTCCGAGCGGGGAGGGGGCCAAAAACATTCAGTACTTC.

V gene TRBV3-1 (or the pseudogene TRBV3-2) combines with J gene TRBJ2-4; the D gene is possibly TRBD1 (6 bases). The CDR3 totals 15 residues. Germline CDR1 and CDR2: LGHDT and YNNKEL (reference sequence). V lost 2 bases, J lost 9 bases, and 17 bases lay in between. CDR3 residues: CASSQMYRDVGIQYF. CDR3 DNA: TGTGCCAGCAGCCAAATGTACAGGGATGTGGGCATTCAGTACTTC.

The V and J genes are TRBV12-3 or TRBV12-4 and TRBJ1-5; no clear D gene. This CDR3 comprises 13 residues. V was cut by 3 bases and J by 4 bases, with 7 bases left in between. In DNA form, the CDR3 reads TGTGCCAGCAGTTTCAGAGGGAATCAGCCCCAGCATTTT. Amino acid sequence: CASSFRGNQPQHF.

V is TRBV2 and J is TRBJ1-4; tentative D call: TRBD1 (5 bases). V lost 7 bases and J 1 base, leaving 13 bases between the germline ends. CDR1 is SNHLY, CDR2 FYNNEI, per germline. The CDR3 is 15 residues long. CDR3 amino acids: CASMQGTQTNEKLFF. CDR3 bases: TGTGCCAGCATGCAGGGAACCCAAACTAATGAAAAACTGTTTTTT.

The chain has TRBV7-8 and TRBJ1-5; TRBD1 matches at 7 bases. CDR3 length: 14 amino acids. Per the germline V gene, CDR1 is SGHVS and CDR2 is FQNEAQ. V lost 5 bases to trimming and J lost 2 bases; unmatched junction nucleotides: 3. As DNA, the CDR3 is TGTGCCAGCAGCCTTGGGACAGGCAATCAGCCCCAGCATTTT. Its protein is CASSLGTGNQPQHF.